This T cell receptor (beta chain) was sequenced for a study of T cells in Graves' hyperthyroidism and ophthalmopathy. The investigators amplified TCR beta CDR3 regions from RNA transcripts. The TCR CDR3 first-round RT-PCR relied on the HTBI primer set. A single record per CDR3 protein comes from TCRdb applying MiXCR to the multiplex PCR reads. The data contain roughly 280,000 distinct CDR3 sequences, over 20% of them singletons. Lactation, pregnancy, other autoimmune disease or uncontrolled infection led to exclusion of patients. The CDR3 loop spans 12 amino acids. V lost 5 bases, J lost 3 bases, and 10 bases lay in between. Per the germline V gene, CDR1 is DFQATT and CDR2 is SNEGSKA (reference sequence).

What was sequenced was blood. This sequence joins TRBV20-1 and TRBJ1-2; D remains unclear. The receptor's source is a man in his thirties or forties with Graves' ophthalmopathy. The CDR3 nucleotides read TGCAGTGCTTATGACGGTGACTATGGCTACACCTTC. This gives the protein CSAYDGDYGYTF.